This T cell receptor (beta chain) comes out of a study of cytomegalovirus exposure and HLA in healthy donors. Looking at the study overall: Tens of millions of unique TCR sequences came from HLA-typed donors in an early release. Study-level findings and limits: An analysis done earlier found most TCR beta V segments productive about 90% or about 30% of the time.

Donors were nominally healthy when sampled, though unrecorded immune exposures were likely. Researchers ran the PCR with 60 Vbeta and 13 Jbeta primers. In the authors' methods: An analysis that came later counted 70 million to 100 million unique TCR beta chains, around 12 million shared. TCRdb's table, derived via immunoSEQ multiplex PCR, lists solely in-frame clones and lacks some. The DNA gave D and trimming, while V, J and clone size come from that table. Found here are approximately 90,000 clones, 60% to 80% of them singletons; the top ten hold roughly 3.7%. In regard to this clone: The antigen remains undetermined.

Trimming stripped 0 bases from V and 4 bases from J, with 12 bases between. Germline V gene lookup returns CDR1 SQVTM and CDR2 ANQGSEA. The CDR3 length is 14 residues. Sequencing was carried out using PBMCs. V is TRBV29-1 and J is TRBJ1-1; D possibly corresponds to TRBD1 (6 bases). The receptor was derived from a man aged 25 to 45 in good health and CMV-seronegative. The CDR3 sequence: CSVEDHQGRTEAFF. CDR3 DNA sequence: TGCAGCGTTGAAGATCATCAGGGGCGCACTGAAGCTTTCTTT.